Below are 2 T cell receptor beta chains sequenced from a single sample in a study of control samples from healthy donors and cancer patients. Repertoires were generated with immunoSEQ multiplex PCR, while TCRdb's copy carries only in-frame clones and drops some. The table records over 110,000 clones, about 88% of them present only once. Material for sequencing was blood. These receptor sequences come from a woman aged 30 to 39 in good health.

The chain employs TRBV10-1 and TRBJ2-5; 10 bases align to TRBD1. The CDR3 has 15 residues. CDR1 WNHNN and CDR2 SYGVQD come from the germline V gene (reference sequence). The V segment lost 5 bases and the J segment 5 bases; nucleotides outside the gene matches: 8. CDR3 nucleotides: TGCGCCAGCAGTCCTTCCGGGACAGGGGAGGAGACCCAGTACTTC. Translated: CASSPSGTGEETQYF.

The V and J genes are TRBV7-2 and TRBJ2-1, with TRBD2 matching 9 bases. The CDR3 has 16 residues. The J segment lost 7 bases and the V segment lost 1 base, leaving 8 bases of the junction unmatched. The germline V gene encodes CDR1 SGHTA and CDR2 FQGNSA. CDR3 residues: CASSLVGTSRRNEQFF. Here the CDR3 DNA reads TGTGCCAGCAGCTTAGTCGGGACTAGCCGACGTAATGAGCAGTTCTTC.